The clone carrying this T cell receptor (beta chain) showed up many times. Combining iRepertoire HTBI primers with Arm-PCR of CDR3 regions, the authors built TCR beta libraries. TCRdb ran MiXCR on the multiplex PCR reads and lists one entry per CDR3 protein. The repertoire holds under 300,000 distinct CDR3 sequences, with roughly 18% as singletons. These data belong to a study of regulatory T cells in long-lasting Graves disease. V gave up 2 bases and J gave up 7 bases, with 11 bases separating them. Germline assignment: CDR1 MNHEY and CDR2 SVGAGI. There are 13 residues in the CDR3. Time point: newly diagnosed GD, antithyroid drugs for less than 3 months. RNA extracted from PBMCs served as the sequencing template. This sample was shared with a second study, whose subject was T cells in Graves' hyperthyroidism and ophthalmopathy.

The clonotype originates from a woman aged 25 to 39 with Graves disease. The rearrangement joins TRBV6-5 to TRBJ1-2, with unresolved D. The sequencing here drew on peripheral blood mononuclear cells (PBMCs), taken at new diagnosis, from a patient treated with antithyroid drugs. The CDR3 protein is CASSYTGARGYTF. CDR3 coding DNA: TGTGCCAGCAGTTACACGGGTGCCCGTGGCTACACCTTC.